These 25 T cell receptor beta chains were sequenced from one sample in a study of blood T cells in healthy people across ages. Sample-barcoded 5' priming and a J-beta primer mix drove a second PCR of about 6 to 11 cycles. TCRdb independently ran MiXCR on the 5' RACE reads; one entry per CDR3 protein. This table has about 800,000 distinct CDR3 sequences, 55% to 70% appearing once. The specimen was blood. These receptors came from a man younger than 45 in good health.

The table lists this clonotype with a few counts. This sequence joins TRBV5-6 and TRBJ2-5; D gene ambiguous. CDR1 is SGHDT and CDR2 is YYEEEE in the germline V gene. There are 14 residues in the CDR3. V lost 2 bases, J lost 5 bases, and 13 bases lay in between. CDR3 sequence (DNA): TGTGCCAGCAGCTTAAGGACCGCAATGGAGACCCAGTACTTC. Translated: CASSLRTAMETQYF.

This chain uses TRBV20-1 with TRBJ2-1, with 12 bases fitting TRBD2. Germline trimming cut 5 bases from V and 5 bases from J; bases unmatched to any gene: 7. Per germline, CDR1 DFQATT and CDR2 SNEGSKA (reference sequence). The CDR3 has 15 residues. CDR3 DNA: TGCAGTGCTGGTAATCGACTAGCGGGAGACAATGAGCAGTTCTTC. Protein sequence: CSAGNRLAGDNEQFF.

CDR3 coding DNA: TGTGCCAGCAGTTACACCACAGGGAACACTGAAGCTTTCTTT. Translation gives CASSYTTGNTEAFF. The J gene is TRBJ1-1, the V gene TRBV6-5; possibly TRBD1 for D (5 bases). From germline, CDR1 is MNHEY and CDR2 SVGAGI. The CDR3 loop spans 14 amino acids. Trimming shortened V by 2 bases and J by 1 base, and 8 bases separated the two germline ends.

About this clonotype: The junction and the germline gene differ at one end; a read error may be behind it. The V and J genes are TRBV7-2 and TRBJ1-1; D is ambiguous. Germline V lookup: CDR1 SGHTA, CDR2 FQGNSA. This CDR3 comprises 17 residues. The CDR3 region has the DNA TGTGCCAGCAACTTACTAATAGGCCCCGGGCGGAACACTGAAGCTTTCTTT. Its translation: CASNLLIGPGRNTEAFF.

This clonotype was seen once. This chain connects TRBV7-6 to TRBJ2-1; 8 bases map to TRBD1. J was trimmed by 8 bases and V by 5 bases; bases with no gene match: 11. The CDR3 runs to 15 residues. From germline, CDR1 is SGHVS and CDR2 FNYEAQ. The CDR3 here is CASSRAVGTGDEQFF. The DNA for the CDR3 is TGTGCCAGCAGCCGGGCGGTAGGGACAGGAGATGAGCAGTTCTTC.

This clonotype was picked up a small number of times. At one end, the junction sequence differs from germline, possibly due to a read error. V gene TRBV5-1 combines with J gene TRBJ2-1; 9 bases match TRBD1. Germline loops: CDR1 SGHRS, CDR2 YFSETQ. The CDR3 sequence is 14 residues long. The CDR3 nucleotides are TGTGCCAGCAGCTCGGGACAGGGCTACAATGAGCAGTTCTTC. Translation gives CASSSGQGYNEQFF.

This clonotype was recorded a few times. The chain employs TRBV9 and TRBJ2-5, with D perhaps matching TRBD2 (6 bases). The end of the DNA fits TRBJ2-7 better, so the J call may be wrong. Germline V gene lookup returns CDR1 SGDLS and CDR2 YYNGEE. CDR3 length equals 14 residues. CDR3 nucleotides: TGTGCCAGCAGCGTAGAGGCGGGGCGGAACGAGCAGTACTTC. It specifies CASSVEAGRNEQYF.

The CDR3 is CASSGLSYNEQYF. CDR3 coding DNA: TGTGCCAGCAGTGGTTTATCCTACAATGAGCAGTACTTC. This sequence joins TRBV25-1 and TRBJ2-7; D gene unclear. Germline V gene lookup returns CDR1 MGHDK and CDR2 SYGVNS. Trimming took off 4 bases at V and 7 bases at J, with 14 bases between the two ends. The CDR3 runs to 13 residues.

The rearrangement uses TRBV13 and TRBJ2-3; D perhaps matches TRBD2 (6 bases). The CDR3 is 15 amino acids. Looked up from germline, CDR1 is PRHDT and CDR2 is FYEKMQ (reference sequence). The germline V and J ends were trimmed by 5 bases and 4 bases, with 16 bases remaining between them. The CDR3: CASSPRLGEADTQYF. CDR3 nucleotide sequence: TGTGCCAGCAGCCCCCGACTAGGTGAGGCAGATACGCAGTATTTT.

The rearrangement links TRBV20-1 to TRBJ1-2, with a tentative D call TRBD1 (5 bases). The CDR3 spans 13 residues. Germline V gene sequence: CDR1 DFQATT, CDR2 SNEGSKA (reference sequence). The V end lost 6 bases, the J end lost 6 bases, and 17 bases lay between the germline ends. The CDR3 region is CSARRQGMDGYTF. The CDR3 bases are TGCAGTGCCAGAAGGCAGGGCATGGATGGCTACACCTTC.

This clonotype was counted only a few times. The chain recombines TRBV27 with TRBJ2-7, with D maybe TRBD2 (6 bases). V was shortened by 11 bases and J by 1 base, with 24 bases between the two germline ends. The CDR3 covers 16 residues. Germline V gene lookup returns CDR1 MNHEY and CDR2 SMNVEV (reference sequence). CDR3 region: CARLIEPLATSYEQYF. The CDR3 nucleotides read TGTGCCCGCCTAATTGAACCCCTAGCGACTTCCTACGAGCAGTACTTC.

The chain links TRBV11-1 to TRBJ2-3; 12 nucleotides line up with TRBD2. The germline V gene encodes CDR1 SGHAT and CDR2 FQDESV (reference sequence). The length of the CDR3 is 22 residues. J lost 2 bases, V lost 1 base, and 19 bases had no gene match. The CDR3 here is CASSLELAGGVGIRSDTDTQYF. As DNA, the CDR3 is TGTGCCAGCAGCTTAGAACTAGCGGGAGGTGTTGGAATCCGGAGCGACACAGATACGCAGTATTTT.

This clonotype appeared once. This chain links TRBV20-1 with TRBJ2-7, with D perhaps TRBD2 (5 bases). The CDR3 is 14 amino acids. CDR1 is DFQATT and CDR2 is SNEGSKA in the germline V gene (reference sequence). Trimming pared 0 bases from V and 0 bases from J, leaving 9 bases between. The chain's CDR3 is CSARDRGFSYEQYF. DNA of the CDR3: TGCAGTGCTAGAGATCGGGGTTTCTCCTACGAGCAGTACTTC.

This clonotype was recorded many times. The chain couples TRBV7-2 to TRBJ2-3; D is unclear. Trimming left V 3 bases short and J 3 bases short, with 13 bases between. Germline V lookup: CDR1 SGHTA, CDR2 FQGNSA. The CDR3 totals 15 residues. The chain's CDR3 is CASSLSGYQTDTQYF. The CDR3 DNA sequence: TGTGCCAGCAGCTTGTCCGGGTATCAGACAGATACGCAGTATTTT.

In its sample, this clonotype was seen a few times. V usage is TRBV4-3 and J usage is TRBJ2-3; D gene unclear. The germline V gene encodes CDR1 LGHNA and CDR2 YSLEER. Trimming left V 0 bases short and J 0 bases short, with 1 base between. This CDR3 comprises 13 residues. CDR3 residues: CASSQDSTDTQYF. The CDR3 region has the DNA TGCGCCAGCAGCCAAGACAGCACAGATACGCAGTATTTT.

The chain carries TRBV10-3 and TRBJ2-5, with D hard to call. The V gene's germline CDR1 is ENHRY and CDR2 SYGVKD. V shed 3 bases and J shed 0 bases, with 2 bases lying between them. The CDR3 has 12 residues. Here the CDR3 DNA reads TGTGCCATCAGTGATTACCAAGAGACCCAGTACTTC. Its protein is CAISDYQETQYF.

The chain employs TRBV7-9 and TRBJ2-4; no clear D. The J call could be wrong; TRBJ2-7 is a better fit for the DNA end. Germline CDR1 SEHNR, CDR2 FQNEAQ (reference sequence). This CDR3 is 14 amino acids long. In DNA, the CDR3 is TGTGCCAGCAGCTTAGGCTCCTTAAACTACGAGCAGTACTTC. As protein: CASSLGSLNYEQYF.

This chain uses TRBV29-1 with TRBJ1-1; the D gene is possibly TRBD1 (5 bases). The V gene lost 2 bases and the J gene lost 1 base, with 11 bases spanning the gap. The germline CDR1 and CDR2 sequences are SQVTM and ANQGSEA. CDR3 size: 14 residues. As DNA, the CDR3 is TGCAGCGTTGAAATCTTTGGGACGAACACTGAAGCTTTCTTT. Amino acids: CSVEIFGTNTEAFF.

The chain recombines TRBV6-6 with TRBJ2-5; maybe TRBD2 (6 bases). The germline gives CDR1 MNHNY, CDR2 SVGAGI (reference sequence). V was pared by 5 bases and J by 3 bases, with 10 bases between. The CDR3 loop spans 13 amino acids. The CDR3 coding sequence is TGTGCCAGCAGTGGGGAGGTAGAAGAGACCCAGTACTTC. Translated: CASSGEVEETQYF.

The chain couples TRBV10-3 to TRBJ2-3; D is tentatively TRBD1 or TRBD2 (6 bases each). Germline CDR1 reads ENHRY; CDR2 reads SYGVKD. The CDR3 runs 14 residues. Trimming cost V 2 bases and J 6 bases, with 12 bases left between them. The DNA of the CDR3 is TGTGCCATCAGTGAGCTGCAGGGGAGGGATACGCAGTATTTT. As protein: CAISELQGRDTQYF.

The J gene is TRBJ2-3, the V gene TRBV27; TRBD1 agrees at 8 bases. Germline assignment: CDR1 MNHEY and CDR2 SMNVEV (reference sequence). The CDR3 length is 13 residues. Trimming cost V 7 bases and J 5 bases; bases outside gene matches: 5. The chain's CDR3 is CASKITGGDTQYF. CDR3 nucleotides: TGTGCCAGCAAAATAACAGGGGGAGATACGCAGTATTTT.

The chain recombines TRBV2 with TRBJ2-1; no firm D call. Between the trimmed V and J ends, which lost 6 bases and 0 bases, there was a span of 15 bases. This CDR3 has 16 residues. Per the germline V gene, CDR1 is SNHLY and CDR2 is FYNNEI. This CDR3 reads CASRREPAPSYNEQFF. CDR3 bases: TGTGCCAGCAGGCGCGAACCAGCCCCCTCCTACAATGAGCAGTTCTTC.

The chain joins TRBV5-1 to TRBJ2-7; tentative D call: TRBD1 (6 bases). Trimming took off 3 bases at V and 8 bases at J, with 21 bases between the two ends. The CDR3 covers 15 residues. The germline CDR1 and CDR2 sequences are SGHRS and YFSETQ. CDR3 in DNA: TGCGCCAGCAGCTCAGCCGGGACACAATTAAGTAAGCAGTACTTC. Residues: CASSSAGTQLSKQYF.

Only a few counts were recorded for this clonotype. V gene TRBV20-1 combines with J gene TRBJ2-1, with unresolved D. The CDR3 covers 12 residues. V lost 3 bases, J lost 4 bases, and 7 bases lay in between. Germline V gives CDR1 DFQATT, CDR2 SNEGSKA (reference sequence). CDR3 protein: CSASKGYNEQFF. CDR3 nucleotide sequence: TGCAGTGCTAGTAAAGGGTACAATGAGCAGTTCTTC.

This clonotype was counted a few times. The chain recombines TRBV10-3 with TRBJ2-1; tentative D call: TRBD1 (6 bases). The CDR3 has 13 amino acids. In germline, CDR1 is ENHRY, CDR2 SYGVKD. The V end lost 10 bases, the J end lost 7 bases, and 17 bases lay between the germline ends. The CDR3 DNA is TGTGCCACCGGACCCACAGGGTCAAATGAGCAGTTCTTC. Translation gives CATGPTGSNEQFF.